This TCR beta chain originates from a study of blood T cells in healthy people across ages. Points from the study as a whole: Significant beta diversity loss was already apparent by age approximately 42, declining roughly linearly.

Turning to this clonotype: Its specificity is unknown.

Alongside a J-beta primer mix, a sample-barcoded 5' primer served in a second PCR lasting about 7 to 11 cycles. MiXCR, run by TCRdb on the 5' RACE reads, gives a single entry per CDR3 protein. The sample lists over 1.5 million distinct CDR3 sequences, about 50% occurring once. V was trimmed by 3 bases and J by 7 bases, leaving 15 bases between them. Germline CDR1 KGHSH, CDR2 LQKENI. CDR3 length: 14 residues. This TCR was sampled from a woman between 35 and 50 years old in good health. The rearrangement joins TRBV18 to TRBJ1-2; possible D gene TRBD1, 6 bases. The source material was blood. CDR3 sequence reads: CASSPQQGQGGYTF. The CDR3 bases are TGTGCCAGCTCACCTCAACAGGGCCAAGGTGGCTACACCTTC.